Sequencing of this TCR beta chain was carried out in a study of CXCR3-negative and CXCR3-positive naive CD8 T cells. Cells that were CD45RO-CCR7+CD27+CD95- constituted naive CD8+ T cells. CDR1 SGHRS and CDR2 YFSETQ come from the germline V gene. The CDR3 runs to 14 residues. UMI-labeled 5' RACE yielded the TRB cDNA libraries. With the 5' RACE reads reprocessed, TCRdb shows one record per CDR3 protein and no DNA. This sample's table reports 80,000 to 100,000 distinct CDR3 sequences. Whole-study findings and limits: More hydrophobic TRB CDR3s occurred in CXCR3-positive than in CXCR3-negative naive cells.

Regarding this clonotype: Its antigen is still unknown.

What was sequenced was naive CXCR3+ CD8+ T cells from blood. Subset denoted: CD45RO-CCR7+CD27+CD95- naive CD8+ T cells expressing CXCR3 (TNR3+). The rearrangement uses TRBV5-1 and TRBJ2-7; TCRdb returns TRBD1, unconfirmable since there is no DNA. This receptor was identified in a human donor in good health. Some clones in this sample may be carry-over from other donors' samples. The CDR3 spells CASSLEIQGDEQYF.